This T cell receptor beta chain stems from a study of regulatory T cells in long-lasting Graves disease. CDR1 is SGHDN and CDR2 is FVKESK in the germline V gene. The CDR3 sequence is 19 residues long. V was cut by 1 base and J by 0 bases, with 16 bases left in between. This clonotype was recorded a few times. The antigen remains unidentified. Time point in this sample: persistent/refractory GD, antithyroid drugs over 5 years with positive TRAb. Following extraction of RNA from PBMCs, that RNA was used to make the TCR library. Whole-study findings and limits: Whereas nearly 1,000 public clonotypes were shared by new patients, persistent patients shared more, at under 3,000.

Arm-PCR of CDR3 regions with iRepertoire HTBI primers generated TCR beta libraries. TCRdb reanalysed the multiplex PCR reads using MiXCR and keeps one entry per CDR3 protein. The data contain about half a million distinct CDR3 sequences, about 20% of them singletons. The receptor's source is a female donor with Graves disease. The gene calls are TRBV14 and TRBJ2-6; D gene uncertain. This sample comprised peripheral blood mononuclear cells (PBMCs), obtained when the disease was refractory, from a patient treated with antithyroid drugs. CDR3 nucleotides: TGTGCCAGCAGCCAAGCTTATGGACGGTTTAGCTCTGGGGCCAACGTCCTGACTTTC. Protein: CASSQAYGRFSSGANVLTF.